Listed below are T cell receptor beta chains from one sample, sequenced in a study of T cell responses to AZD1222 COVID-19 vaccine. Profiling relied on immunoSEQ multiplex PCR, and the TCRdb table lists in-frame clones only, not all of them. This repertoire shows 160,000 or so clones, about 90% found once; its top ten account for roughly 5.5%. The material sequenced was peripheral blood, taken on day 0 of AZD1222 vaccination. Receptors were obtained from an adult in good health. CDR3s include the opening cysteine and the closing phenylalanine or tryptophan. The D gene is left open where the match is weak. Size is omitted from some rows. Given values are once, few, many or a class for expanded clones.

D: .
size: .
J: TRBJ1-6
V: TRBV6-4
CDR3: CASRGDAYNSPLHF
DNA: TGTGCCAGCAGAGGGGACGCCTATAATTCACCCCTCCACTTT

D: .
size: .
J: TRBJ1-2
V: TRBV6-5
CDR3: CASSSTEQRNYGYTF
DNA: TGTGCCAGCAGTTCGACGGAACAGCGTAACTATGGCTACACCTTC

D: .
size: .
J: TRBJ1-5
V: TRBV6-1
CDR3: CASSDRLGAWQPQHF
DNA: TGTGCCAGCAGTGACCGGTTGGGGGCATGGCAGCCCCAGCATTTT

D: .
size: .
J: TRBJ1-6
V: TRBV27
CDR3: CASSLSIGANSPLHF
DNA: TGTGCCAGCAGTTTATCGATAGGGGCTAATTCACCCCTCCACTTT

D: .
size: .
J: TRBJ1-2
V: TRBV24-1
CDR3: CATSGSEYGYTF
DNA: TGTGCCACCAGTGGGTCGGAGTATGGCTACACCTTC

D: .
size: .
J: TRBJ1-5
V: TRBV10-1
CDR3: CAGEGGHF
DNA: TGCGCCGGAGAAGGCGGGCATTTT

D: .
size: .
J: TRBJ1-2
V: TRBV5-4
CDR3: CASSLATDGYTF
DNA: TGTGCCAGCAGCTTGGCCACGGATGGCTACACCTTC

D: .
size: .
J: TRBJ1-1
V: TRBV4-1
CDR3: CASSQESKTRAFF
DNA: TGCGCCAGCAGCCAAGAATCTAAGACTAGGGCTTTCTTT

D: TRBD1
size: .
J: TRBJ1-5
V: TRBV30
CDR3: CAWSVIGGDQPQHF
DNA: TGTGCCTGGAGTGTGATAGGGGGCGATCAGCCCCAGCATTTT

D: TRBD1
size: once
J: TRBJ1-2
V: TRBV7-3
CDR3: CASSLKTGYGYTF
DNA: TGTGCCAGCAGCTTAAAGACAGGGTACGGCTACACCTTC

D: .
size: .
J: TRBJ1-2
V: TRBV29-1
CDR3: CSVEDLGHTF
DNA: TGCAGCGTTGAAGATCTCGGGCACACCTTC

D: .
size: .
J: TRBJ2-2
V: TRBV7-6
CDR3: CASSLAGFAGELFF
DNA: TGTGCCAGCAGCTTAGCGGGGTTCGCGGGGGAGCTGTTTTTT

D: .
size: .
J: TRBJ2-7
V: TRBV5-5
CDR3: CASSLGLGAYEQYF
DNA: TGTGCCAGCAGCTTAGGATTGGGGGCCTACGAGCAGTACTTC

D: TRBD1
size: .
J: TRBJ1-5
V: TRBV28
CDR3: CASRLGTGNQPQHF
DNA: TGTGCCAGCCGCCTCGGGACAGGCAATCAGCCCCAGCATTTT

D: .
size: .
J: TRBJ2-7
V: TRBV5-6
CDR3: CASSLTGGRIPYEQYF
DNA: TGTGCCAGCAGTTTGACCGGGGGGCGAATACCCTACGAGCAGTACTTC

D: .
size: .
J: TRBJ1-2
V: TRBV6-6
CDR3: CASSPWGRLGTSTYGYTF
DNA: TGTGCCAGCAGTCCGTGGGGCAGGTTGGGTACAAGCACGTATGGCTACACCTTC

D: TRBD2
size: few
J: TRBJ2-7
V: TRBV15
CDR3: CATSSEIIAGGSSYEQYF
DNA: TGTGCCACCAGCAGCGAAATCATAGCGGGGGGGAGCTCCTACGAGCAGTACTTC

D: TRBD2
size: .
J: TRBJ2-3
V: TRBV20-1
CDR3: CSALAGFTQYF
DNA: TGCAGTGCTCTAGCGGGGTTTACGCAGTATTTT

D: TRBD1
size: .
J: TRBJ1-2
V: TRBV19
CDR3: CASSPRTGTGYGYTF
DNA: TGTGCCAGTAGTCCGAGGACAGGGACTGGCTATGGCTACACCTTC

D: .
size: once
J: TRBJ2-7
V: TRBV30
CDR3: CAWRKPVPPYEQYF
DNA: TGTGCCTGGAGAAAGCCAGTACCCCCCTACGAGCAGTACTTC

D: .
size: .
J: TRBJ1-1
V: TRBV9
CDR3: CASSVGGLMNTEAFF
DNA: TGTGCCAGCAGCGTAGGAGGCCTCATGAACACTGAAGCTTTCTTT

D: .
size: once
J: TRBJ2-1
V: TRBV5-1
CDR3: CASSLDVLGRLFF
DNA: TGCGCCAGCAGCTTGGATGTTTTGGGACGACTGTTCTTC

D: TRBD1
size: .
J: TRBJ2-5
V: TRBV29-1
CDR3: CSADRASQETQYF
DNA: TGCAGCGCCGACAGGGCCAGCCAAGAGACCCAGTACTTC

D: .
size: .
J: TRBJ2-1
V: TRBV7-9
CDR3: CASTKRRGRLTYNEQFF
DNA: TGTGCCAGCACCAAAAGGCGGGGTAGATTAACCTACAATGAGCAGTTCTTC

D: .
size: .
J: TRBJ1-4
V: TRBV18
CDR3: CASSPLQGSTNEKLFF
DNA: TGTGCCAGCTCACCATTGCAGGGCTCAACTAATGAAAAACTGTTTTTT

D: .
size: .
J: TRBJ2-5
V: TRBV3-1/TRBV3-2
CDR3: CASSQGGFGGVKETQYF
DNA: TGTGCCAGCAGCCAAGGGGGGTTTGGGGGAGTTAAGGAGACCCAGTACTTC

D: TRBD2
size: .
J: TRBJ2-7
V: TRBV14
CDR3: CARNTGGTSGIEQYF
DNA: TGTGCCAGGAACACTGGGGGGACTAGCGGGATCGAGCAGTACTTC

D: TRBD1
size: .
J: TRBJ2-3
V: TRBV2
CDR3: CASRGQGWPDTQYF
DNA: TGTGCCAGCAGGGGACAGGGATGGCCAGATACGCAGTATTTT

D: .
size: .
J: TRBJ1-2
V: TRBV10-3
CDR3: CAISEPVGVQSLNYGYTF
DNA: TGTGCCATCAGTGAGCCCGTCGGGGTACAGAGCCTTAACTATGGCTACACCTTC